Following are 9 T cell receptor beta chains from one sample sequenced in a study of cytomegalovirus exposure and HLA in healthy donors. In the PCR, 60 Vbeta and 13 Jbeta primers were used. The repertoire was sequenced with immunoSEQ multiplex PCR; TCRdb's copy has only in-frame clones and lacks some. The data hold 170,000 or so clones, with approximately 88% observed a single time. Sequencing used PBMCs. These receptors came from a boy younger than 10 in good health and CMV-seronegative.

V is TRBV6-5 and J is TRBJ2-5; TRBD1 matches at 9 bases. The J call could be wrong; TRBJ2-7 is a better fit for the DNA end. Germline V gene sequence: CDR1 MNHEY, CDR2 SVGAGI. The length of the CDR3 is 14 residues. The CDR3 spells CASSYGTGLSEQYF. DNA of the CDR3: TGTGCCAGCAGTTACGGGACAGGGTTATCCGAGCAGTACTTC.

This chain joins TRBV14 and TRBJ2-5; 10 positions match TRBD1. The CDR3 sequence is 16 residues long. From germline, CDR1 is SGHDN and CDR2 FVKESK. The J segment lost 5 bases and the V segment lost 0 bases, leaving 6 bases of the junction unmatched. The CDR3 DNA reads TGTGCCAGCAGCCAAGAACGGACAGGGGGTTGGGAGACCCAGTACTTC. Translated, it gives CASSQERTGGWETQYF.

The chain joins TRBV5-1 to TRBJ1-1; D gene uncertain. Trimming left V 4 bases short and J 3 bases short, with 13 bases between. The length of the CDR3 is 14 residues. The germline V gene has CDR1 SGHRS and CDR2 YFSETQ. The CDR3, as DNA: TGCGCCAGCAGCCCGGGAGGGCCGGACACTGAAGCTTTCTTT. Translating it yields CASSPGGPDTEAFF.

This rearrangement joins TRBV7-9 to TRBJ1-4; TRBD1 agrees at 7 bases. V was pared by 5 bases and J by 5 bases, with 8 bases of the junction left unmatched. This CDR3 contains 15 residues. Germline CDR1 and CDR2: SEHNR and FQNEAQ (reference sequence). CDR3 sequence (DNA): TGTGCCAGCAGCACAAGGACAGGAATGAATGAAAAACTGTTTTTT. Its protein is CASSTRTGMNEKLFF.

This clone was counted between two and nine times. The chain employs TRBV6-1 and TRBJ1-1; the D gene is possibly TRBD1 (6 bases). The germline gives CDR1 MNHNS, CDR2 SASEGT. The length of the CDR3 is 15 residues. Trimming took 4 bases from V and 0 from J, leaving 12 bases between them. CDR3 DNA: TGTGCCAGCAGTGTGGGACACAGCATGAACACTGAAGCTTTCTTT. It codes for CASSVGHSMNTEAFF.

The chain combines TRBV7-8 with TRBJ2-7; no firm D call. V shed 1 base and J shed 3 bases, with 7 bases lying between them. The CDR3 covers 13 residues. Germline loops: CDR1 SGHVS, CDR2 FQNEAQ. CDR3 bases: TGTGCCAGCAGCTTAGTCTCGAGCTACGAGCAGTACTTC. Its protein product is CASSLVSSYEQYF.

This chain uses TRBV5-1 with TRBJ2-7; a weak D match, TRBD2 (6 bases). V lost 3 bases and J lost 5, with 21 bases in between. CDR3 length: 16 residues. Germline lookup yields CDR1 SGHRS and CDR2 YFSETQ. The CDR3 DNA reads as TGCGCCAGCAGCTCTATATTGGGGGGAGAGCTGGACGAGCAGTACTTC. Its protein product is CASSSILGGELDEQYF.

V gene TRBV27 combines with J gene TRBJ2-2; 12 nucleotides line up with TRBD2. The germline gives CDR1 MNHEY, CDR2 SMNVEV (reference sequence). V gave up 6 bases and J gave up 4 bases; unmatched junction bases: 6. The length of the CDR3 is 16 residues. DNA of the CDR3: TGTGCCAGCAGCTCAGGACTAGCGGGAACCACCGGGGAGCTGTTTTTT. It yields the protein CASSSGLAGTTGELFF.

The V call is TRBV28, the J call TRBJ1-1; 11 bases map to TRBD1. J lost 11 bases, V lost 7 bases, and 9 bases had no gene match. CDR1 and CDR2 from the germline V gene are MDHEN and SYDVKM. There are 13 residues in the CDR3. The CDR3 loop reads CASIIGTGGDAFF. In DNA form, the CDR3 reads TGTGCCAGCATTATTGGGACAGGGGGGGATGCTTTCTTT.